This T cell receptor (beta chain) appears in the sequencing data of a study of cytomegalovirus exposure and HLA in healthy donors (TCRdb year 2017). With respect to the entire study: An earlier analysis of several hundred of the donors reported 250 to 350 Gb of sequence data and 117 million unique TCR beta sequences from about 179 million T cells. The study was designed to test whether signatures of past pathogen exposure could be identified by cataloging public T cell receptors. The study profiled the T cell repertoires of around 700 subjects by immunosequencing and related them to cytomegalovirus serostatus. To study patterns of TCR occurrence, a later analysis re-analyzed previously published TCR beta repertoires from hundreds of donors and added high-resolution HLA genotyping. Of the roughly 410 genotyped donors, less than 85% were placed in the genetic ancestry cluster associated with self-reported Caucasian donors. Rather than drawing on any new phenotypic data, the later analysis identified candidate immune exposures from TCR beta sequences and the way those sequences occurred across donors. An early release covering about 600 HLA-typed donors comprised approximately 300 gigabases of sequencing data and 85 million to 100 million unique TCR sequences. Among some 400 genotyped donors of the cohort, an average of around 250,000 unique TCR beta nucleotide sequences was sequenced per donor, of which 15% to 20% were non-productive. Along with the approximately 620-subject first cohort, a separate validation cohort of over a hundred different subjects was used. The study combined high-throughput TCR immunosequencing, statistical association of individual TCRs with disease status, and machine learning to predict cytomegalovirus infection status. A later genetic analysis used genome-wide SNP genotypes for about 55% of the 666 donors, treating that subset as a discovery cohort. An earlier analysis of nearly 600 of the donors applied high-throughput TCR beta sequencing to assess whether each TCR beta V gene segment acted as functional or pseudogenic. Class I and class II HLA loci were covered by the typing at four-digit resolution. All discovery cohort repertoires had been generated using a single sequencing platform. Donor age, sex, ethnicity and CMV serostatus were compiled alongside the repertoire data. About five DR-DQ haplotypes were handled as single units for association and clustering, since linkage in the cohort was strong. Typing coverage differed by locus: A, B, C, DRB1 and DQB1 were typed in about 620-640 donors, DQA1 in 500 to 550, DPA1 in 600 to 610, and DPB1 in 400 to 490.

Preparation of the library involved the immunoSEQ multiplex PCR assay. A mixture of 60 forward primers for TCR Vbeta segments and 13 reverse primers for TCR Jbeta segments was used in the multiplex PCR. A multiplex PCR assay on genomic DNA amplified the CDR3 region of rearranged TCR beta genes. Amplified TCR beta libraries were sequenced as 87-base-pair reads on the Illumina HiSeq System. In the source study's methods: A later analysis counted some 80 million unique TCR beta chains across the 600 to 850 repertoires, and some 11 million of these chains were shared by at least two donors. Raw reads were error-corrected and collapsed into unique sequences with a nearest-neighbor algorithm that merged closely related sequences to remove PCR and sequencing errors. Alignment of CDR3 sequences to IMGT reference sequences was used to assign V, D and J gene segments. Each retained sequence needed at least a six-nucleotide match to both a V gene segment and a J gene segment. A rearrangement counted as productive if the CDR3 had no stop codons and remained in frame with V and J, and every other rearrangement counted as non-productive. CDR3 was defined according to IMGT convention as the region running from the second conserved V-encoded cysteine to the conserved J-encoded phenylalanine. Sequences without an unambiguous match to a single V gene segment were excluded from the earlier analysis of a few hundred of the donors. In an earlier analysis of several hundred of the donors, V segments were called functional above 56.7% productive rearrangements and were called segregating when the between-donor standard deviation exceeded 5%. A statistical classification framework was built to diagnose cytomegalovirus status from the catalog of TCR beta chain sequences. In a later analysis, V and J genes were assigned by comparing TCR nucleotide sequences against IMGT/GENE-DB human TR gene sequences. A later analysis assigned CDR3 sequences and most-parsimonious VDJ recombination scenarios with the TCRdist pipeline. In a later analysis, each TCR beta chain was defined by its CDR3 amino acid sequence together with its V-gene family, and reads lacking a unique V-gene family were excluded. As a way to deal with suspected cross-contamination and a sequencing artifact, a later analysis dropped under 600 nucleotide sequences that were highly shared and had low generation probability. A later analysis calculated a clonal expansion index for each public chain from normalized within-repertoire ranks of inferred template counts. In a later analysis, generation probabilities were computed using a VDJ recombination model fitted to out-of-frame rearrangements, and the results were checked against IGoR. A later analysis scored TCR-TCR, TCR-HLA and TCR-CMV co-occurrence with hypergeometric tests, applying a repertoire-size bias correction to TCR pairs. A later analysis estimated false discovery rates by permuting HLA or CMV assignments 20 times. A later analysis grouped co-occurring TCRs with DBSCAN, adding TCRdist sequence similarity when clustering within HLA-allele-positive subsets. Co-occurrence clustering excluded repertoires with fewer than 30,000 or more than 120,000 public chains, plus five with anomalous nucleotide sharing. TCRdb retrieved this table from immuneACCESS and kept in-frame rearrangements only. Not all clones are present; in checked studies, unresolved V genes account for under half, and no reason is known for the remainder. D and trimming come from the DNA, and the V and J calls and clone size come from that table. Recorded for this sample are 110,000 to 150,000 clones; 70% to 85% of them occurred a single time. The ten largest clones represent under 10% of the sample.

To note about this clone: What this receptor recognizes is not known. Within one base of it there is no much larger clone, and no base qualities were kept.

Study-wide conclusions, independent of this receptor: A later genetic analysis associated a missense DCLRE1C variant with V-gene and J-gene trimming of TCR beta chains, and an independent cohort replicated the association. Most TCR sequences were seen in very few donors, while some public TCRs were found in many individuals. The cohort was sequenced for TCR beta chains only, and without alpha or paired-chain data the features that could be detected were limited. Strong co-occurrence of HLA alleles, especially DR and DQ, made assigning TCR associations to individual alleles difficult. According to the authors, the approach could potentially be generalized to other disease states and immunological phenotypes. A further reported finding was that TCR beta sequences accurately predicted the HLA-A and HLA-B alleles for most subjects in the first cohort. In a later analysis, TCR association rates were found to vary across HLA loci, with the most associated TCRs seen for DRB1 alleles and the fewest for HLA-C alleles. The classifier was reported to diagnose cytomegalovirus status with high specificity and sensitivity in both the original and validation cohorts. Most CMV-associated TCR beta chains appeared to be HLA-restricted in a later analysis, and the HLA associations seemed to be driven largely by CMV exposure. In a later analysis, some 17,000 TCR beta sequences were associated with specific HLA alleles at a false discovery rate of 0.05. A later genetic analysis reported fewer N-insertions in productive TCRs among donors in an Asian-associated ancestry cluster than the approximately 700-donor mean. A later analysis reported that several top co-occurrence clusters appeared linked to parvovirus B19, influenza, CMV and Epstein-Barr virus. Presence/absence analyses assumed roughly uniform sequencing depth across donors, an assumption that may not hold. A cluster of highly shared sequence variants was judged likely to be a technical artifact of the sequencing pipeline. Correlated functional status among segregating V segments might reflect linkage disequilibrium, but an unknown experimental factor could not be ruled out. In an earlier analysis of 500 to 650 of the donors, most TCR beta V segments appeared in productive rearrangements about 90% or about 30% of the time, broadly matching IMGT annotations. The only immune exposure information available for the cohort was CMV serostatus. A later analysis found that HLA-associated TCR beta chains were more clonally expanded and had lower generation probabilities than equally common non-associated chains. Because counts were too low, roughly 17 rarely observed V segments, including chromosome 9 orphons, were left out of the earlier analysis of 500 to 750 of the donors. A few of the identified cytomegalovirus-associated TCR beta chains were confirmed in vitro to be specific for cytomegalovirus antigens. Because HLA typing was missing for some donors at each locus, association tests included only the typed subset. Because the 87-base-pair reads could not distinguish some IMGT-functional V segments, including TRBV6-2 and TRBV6-3, those segments were excluded. In the study, 150 to 200 TCR beta chains were listed as associated with cytomegalovirus.

In total, over 600 healthy bone marrow donors made up the cohort. Cohort members were all nominally healthy when sampled, although unrecorded immune exposures were likely present. The donor was CMV seropositive and belonged to the group of more than 250 seropositive cohort members. A peripheral blood sample was provided by each donor, and peripheral blood mononuclear cells were used for TCR beta sequencing. Genomic DNA extraction from the blood cell samples was performed with the Qiagen DNeasy Blood Extraction Kit. The CDR3, from cysteine to phenylalanine, totals 17 residues. The read is trimmed to its CDR3 DNA, 51 bases read in frame from base 1. Sequences MDHEN (CDR1) and SYDVKM (CDR2) are obtained from the germline V gene. V is shortened by 3 bases, J by 0 bases, and the region joining them spans 15 bases.

The sequenced sample consisted of PBMCs. The chain links TRBV28 with TRBJ1-3, with TRBD1 perhaps the D gene, on 6 matching bases. The source of this sequence is a woman aged 55 to 70 in good health and CMV-seropositive. The base sequence is TGTGCCAGCAGTTTCGCGGCAGGGGTCTACTCTGGAAACACCATATATTTT. Translated, it reads CASSFAAGVYSGNTIYF.